Shown below are 24 T cell receptor beta chains from a single sample sequenced in a study of early T cells in non-severe SARS-CoV-2 infection (dated by TCRdb to the early 2020s). Library prep was done by 5' RACE. Sequenced using a NextSeq 500. TCRdb ran its own pipeline on the public reads, namely fastp trimming at Q25 and MiXCR clone calling, and kept in-frame beta chains. CDR3 protein sequences are deduplicated, and each keeps its most common genes and DNA. This sample holds 60,000 or so distinct CDR3 sequences; 7.5% to 9.5% were observed only once. Together, the top ten hold under 4.5% of the sample. The specimen was whole blood, collected at baseline. These receptors were taken from an adult who was a healthcare worker with PCR-confirmed SARS-CoV-2 infection or an uninfected control (not recorded which).

This clonotype was found a few times. CDR3: CASSSLAGMTGELFF. Written as DNA, the CDR3 is TGTGCCAGCAGTTCTCTAGCGGGAATGACCGGGGAGCTGTTTTTT. This chain joins TRBV7-9 and TRBJ2-2; TRBD2 aligns across 9 bases. Trimming cost V 6 bases and J 5 bases; bases outside gene matches: 7. The CDR3 has 15 residues. The germline V gene encodes CDR1 SEHNR and CDR2 FQNEAQ (reference sequence). Combining the CDR3 with reference TRBV7-9 and TRBJ2-2 gives the whole variable domain DTGVSQNPRHKITKRGQNVTFRCDPISEHNRLYWYRQTLGQGPEFLTYFQNEAQLEKSRLLSDRFSAERPKGSFSTLEIQRTEQGDSAMYLCASSSLAGMTGELFFGEGSRLTVL.

The gene calls are TRBV18 and TRBJ2-7, with 9 bases lining up with TRBD1. Germline lookup yields CDR1 KGHSH and CDR2 LQKENI. V lost 0 bases to trimming and J lost 3 bases; unmatched junction nucleotides: 3. The CDR3 runs to 15 residues. The CDR3, as DNA: TGTGCCAGCTCACCACCGGGACAGGGTAACTACGAGCAGTACTTC. Its translation is CASSPPGQGNYEQYF.

The genes are TRBV4-1 and TRBJ1-1; 9 positions agree with TRBD1. This CDR3 contains 15 residues. The junction had 6 bases not matched to a gene; V was cut back by 3 bases and J by 4 bases. CDR1 MGHRA and CDR2 YSYEKL come from the germline V gene. The CDR3, as DNA: TGCGCCAGCAGCCACCCCGGGACAGGGAGCACTGAAGCTTTCTTT. This gives the protein CASSHPGTGSTEAFF.

On this clonotype: This sequence may be a read error, since a much larger clone differs from it by one base. This chain uses TRBV18 with TRBJ2-3; 8 positions agree with TRBD2. This CDR3 spans 16 amino acids. Germline CDR1 reads KGHSH; CDR2 reads LQKENI. Written as DNA, the CDR3 is TGTGCCAGCTTACCACGGGAGGGAAAGTTGACAGATACGCAGTATTTT. Its protein product is CASLPREGKLTDTQYF.

This chain connects TRBV28 to TRBJ1-3, with D perhaps TRBD1 (5 bases). V lost 3 bases to trimming and J lost 0 bases, with 12 bases between them. Looked up from germline, CDR1 is MDHEN and CDR2 is SYDVKM. The CDR3 loop spans 16 amino acids. The CDR3 loop is CASSFRGLYSGNTIYF. Here the CDR3 DNA reads TGTGCCAGCAGTTTCCGGGGACTCTACTCTGGAAACACCATATATTTT.

This chain links TRBV6-1 with TRBJ2-1; 9 bases line up with TRBD1. The CDR3 runs 17 residues. Unmatched junction bases numbered 16, after V lost 6 bases and J lost 7 bases. Germline values: CDR1 MNHNS, CDR2 SASEGT. The CDR3 DNA reads as TGTGCCAGCAGCGGTTCCGCTGGACAGGGGAGAGCAAATGAGCAGTTCTTC. The encoded protein is CASSGSAGQGRANEQFF.

The chain recombines TRBV6-2 or TRBV6-3 with TRBJ1-5; D ambiguous. V lost 1 base to trimming and J lost 5 bases, with 9 bases between them. This CDR3 comprises 14 residues. Germline CDR1 MNHEY, CDR2 SVGEGT. CDR3 in DNA: TGTGCCAGCAGTTACTTGGACGGTCATCAGCCCCAGCATTTT. It encodes CASSYLDGHQPQHF.

The rearrangement joins TRBV7-3 to TRBJ2-7; D perhaps matches TRBD1 (5 bases). V was pared by 9 bases and J by 9 bases, with 9 bases between. The CDR3 length is 9 residues. In germline, CDR1 is SGHTA, CDR2 FQGTGA. The CDR3 sequence: CARGPRQYF. The CDR3 region has the DNA TGTGCCAGGGGGCCCAGGCAGTACTTC.

This clonotype was seen at least ten times. J is TRBJ1-1 and V is TRBV29-1; a weak D match, TRBD1 (6 bases). The V gene lost 6 bases and the J gene lost 0 bases, with 17 bases spanning the gap. CDR1 and CDR2 (germline): SQVTM, ANQGSEA. CDR3 size: 15 residues. Written as DNA, the CDR3 is TGCAGCGTGAAGAAAGCAGGGGCCGTGAACACTGAAGCTTTCTTT. Translating gives CSVKKAGAVNTEAFF.

The chain has TRBV18 and TRBJ1-4; tentative D call: TRBD1 (5 bases). The V end lost 0 bases, the J end lost 3 bases, and 8 bases lay between the germline ends. Germline CDR1 and CDR2: KGHSH and LQKENI. CDR3 size: 15 residues. CDR3 amino acids: CASSPPDSANEKLFF. As DNA, the CDR3 is TGTGCCAGCTCACCACCAGACAGTGCTAATGAAAAACTGTTTTTT.

This clonotype was recorded a few times. The chain recombines TRBV3-1 with TRBJ1-6; 7 bases match TRBD1. Germline V gives CDR1 LGHDT, CDR2 YNNKEL (reference sequence). This CDR3 spans 15 amino acids. The trim removed 5 bases at V and 8 bases at J, leaving 9 bases unmatched. In DNA form, the CDR3 reads TGTGCCAGCAGCAGACACAGGGGTTCGGATTCACCCCTCCACTTT. It encodes CASSRHRGSDSPLHF. The entire variable domain, with the rest obtained from reference TRBV3-1 and TRBJ1-6, is as follows: DTAVSQTPKYLVTQMGNDKSIKCEQNLGHDTMYWYKQDSKKFLKIMFSYNNKELIINETVPNRFSPKSPDKAHLNLHINSLELGDSAVYFCASSRHRGSDSPLHFGNGTRLTVT.

The chain joins TRBV29-1 to TRBJ2-3, with 10 bases identical to TRBD1. The CDR3 runs to 15 residues. The ends lost 4 bases at V and 3 bases at J; junction bases unmatched: 7. The V gene's germline CDR1 is SQVTM and CDR2 ANQGSEA. The CDR3 is CSVGRQGAWTDTQYF. The CDR3 coding sequence is TGCAGCGTTGGTCGACAGGGGGCATGGACAGATACGCAGTATTTT.

This clonotype was observed a few times. The V and J genes are TRBV3-1 and TRBJ2-7; D may match TRBD1 or TRBD2 (7 bases each). Trimming took off 4 bases at V and 6 bases at J, with 13 bases between the two ends. Germline CDR1 reads LGHDT; CDR2 reads YNNKEL (reference sequence). The CDR3 has 13 residues. CDR3 nucleotide sequence: TGTGCCAGCAGCCGTGGGAGGGGGCGCGAGCAGTACTTC. This sequence encodes CASSRGRGREQYF.

The sample holds many counts of this clonotype. The rearrangement joins TRBV20-1 to TRBJ2-5, with 8 bases aligning to TRBD2. With 0 bases clipped from V and 5 bases from J, the junction kept 8 bases outside the gene matches. The CDR3 is 15 amino acids. The germline V gene encodes CDR1 DFQATT and CDR2 SNEGSKA (reference sequence). The CDR3 here is CSARDSSGSLETQYF. CDR3 DNA: TGCAGTGCTAGAGATTCCAGCGGGAGTTTGGAGACCCAGTACTTC.

This sequence joins TRBV5-1 and TRBJ2-3, with TRBD2 identical over 10 bases. The CDR3 is 15 amino acids. Germline lookup yields CDR1 SGHRS and CDR2 YFSETQ. V lost 0 bases to trimming and J lost 6 bases; unmatched junction nucleotides: 4. CDR3 nucleotides: TGCGCCAGCAGCTTGGCTAGCGGGAGCGCGGATACGCAGTATTTT. Encoded protein: CASSLASGSADTQYF.

This clonotype appeared a few times. The genes are TRBV19 and TRBJ2-2; 7 bases line up with TRBD2. This CDR3 has 17 residues. The ends lost 4 bases at V and 5 bases at J; junction bases unmatched: 13. The germline V gene has CDR1 LNHDA and CDR2 SQIVND (reference sequence). The CDR3 is CASSRRASGLETGELFF. The CDR3 bases are TGTGCCAGTAGTAGGAGGGCTAGCGGCCTAGAGACCGGGGAGCTGTTTTTT.

This clonotype came up many times. The chain links TRBV15 to TRBJ2-7; D gene uncertain. Germline V gene lookup returns CDR1 LNHNV and CDR2 YYDKDF (reference sequence). CDR3 length: 15 residues. V was cut by 0 bases and J by 7 bases, with 16 bases left in between. The CDR3 nucleotides read TGTGCCACCAGCAGAGATAGAACAGACCGAGAGGAGCAGTACTTC. Translated, it gives CATSRDRTDREEQYF. Together with reference TRBV15 and TRBJ2-7, the CDR3 gives the full variable domain: DAMVIQNPRYQVTQFGKPVTLSCSQTLNHNVMYWYQQKSSQAPKLLFHYYDKDFNNEADTPDNFQSRRPNTSFCFLDIRSPGLGDTAMYLCATSRDRTDREEQYFGPGTRLTVT.

This clonotype was seen repeatedly, ten times or more. The chain uses TRBV7-2 and TRBJ2-7, with no clear D. V shed 5 bases and J shed 1 base, with 12 bases lying between them. The CDR3 consists of 14 residues. The germline CDR1 and CDR2 sequences are SGHTA and FQGNSA. The CDR3 DNA follows: TGTGCCAGCAGCACCTATTTATCGTCCTACGAGCAGTACTTC. This gives the protein CASSTYLSSYEQYF.

This clonotype turned up a few times. The gene calls are TRBV19 and TRBJ1-1; D may be TRBD1 (6 bases). The length of the CDR3 is 13 residues. Germline V gene lookup returns CDR1 LNHDA and CDR2 SQIVND (reference sequence). V lost 10 bases and J lost 2, with 14 bases in between. The CDR3 bases are TGTGCCACCCATTCGGGGGCAAACACTGAAGCTTTCTTT. It codes for CATHSGANTEAFF.

This clonotype was observed a handful of times. The chain is built from TRBV7-2 and TRBJ2-7, with D perhaps TRBD1 (6 bases). This CDR3 has 14 residues. Germline V gene data show CDR1 as SGHTA and CDR2 as FQGNSA. Trimming took off 1 base at V and 6 bases at J, with 13 bases between the two ends. The CDR3 bases are TGTGCCAGCAGCTTAGTTACAGGGCTCTCCGAGCAGTACTTC. It is translated as CASSLVTGLSEQYF.

This sequence joins TRBV4-1 and TRBJ2-5; the D gene is possibly TRBD1 (5 bases). The germline CDR1 and CDR2 sequences are MGHRA and YSYEKL. The length of the CDR3 is 17 residues. V lost 6 bases to trimming and J lost 5 bases, with 25 bases between them. The CDR3 nucleotides read TGCGCCAGCAGTCAAAAAGAAGCAGGGTTCAGTAGCGAGACCCAGTACTTC. Translating gives CASSQKEAGFSSETQYF.

In its sample, this clonotype was seen many times. The chain employs TRBV20-1 and TRBJ2-6, with D possibly being TRBD1 (6 bases). The CDR3 is made up of 14 amino acids. CDR1 is DFQATT and CDR2 is SNEGSKA in the germline V gene (reference sequence). Trimming took 1 base from V and 2 from J, leaving 6 bases between them. The CDR3 loop reads CSARAGAGANVLTF. The CDR3 DNA reads TGCAGTGCTAGAGCAGGGGCTGGGGCCAACGTCCTGACTTTC.

This clonotype was found many times. The gene calls are TRBV19 and TRBJ1-2; D is undetermined. The V end lost 6 bases, the J end lost 4 bases, and 9 bases lay between the germline ends. The CDR3 is 12 amino acids. Germline CDR1 is LNHDA and CDR2 is SQIVND (reference sequence). For the CDR3, the DNA is TGTGCCAGTAGACAAGGTGGCTATGGCTACACCTTC. As protein: CASRQGGYGYTF.

Ten or more counts support this clonotype. This rearrangement joins TRBV11-2 to TRBJ2-5; possibly TRBD2 for D (6 bases). The CDR3 has 15 residues. In germline, CDR1 is SGHAT, CDR2 FQNNGV. V lost 1 base to trimming and J lost 4 bases, with 13 bases between them. The CDR3 DNA reads as TGTGCCAGCAGCTTAGTCAGCGGGTTTCGAGAGACCCAGTACTTC. This gives the protein CASSLVSGFRETQYF.